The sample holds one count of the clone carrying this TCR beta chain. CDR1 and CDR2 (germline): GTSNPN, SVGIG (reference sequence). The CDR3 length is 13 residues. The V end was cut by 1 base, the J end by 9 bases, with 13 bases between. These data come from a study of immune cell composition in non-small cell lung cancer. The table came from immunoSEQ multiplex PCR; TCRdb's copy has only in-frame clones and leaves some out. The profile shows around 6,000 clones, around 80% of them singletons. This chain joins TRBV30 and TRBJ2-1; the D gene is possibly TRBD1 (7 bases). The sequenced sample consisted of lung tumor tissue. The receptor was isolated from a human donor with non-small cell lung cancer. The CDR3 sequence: CAWSEAGGSEQFF. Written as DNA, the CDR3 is TGTGCCTGGAGTGAGGCAGGGGGGAGTGAGCAGTTCTTC.